Below are 26 T cell receptor beta chains sequenced from a single sample in a study of beta chain features in type 1 diabetes. General study results and limits: Significant though moderate, a shortening of TCRB CDR3s appeared in all four CD4+ subsets of Type 1 diabetes patients.

Antigen specificity for these receptors is unknown. Expressed TCRB transcripts got sequenced, as all isolated RNA was reverse transcribed. Clones were read by immunoSEQ multiplex PCR, and TCRdb kept only the in-frame ones, dropping some. Of about 240,000 clones in the sample, approximately 15% were seen once. Sequencing input: naive CD4+ T cells from blood. Receptor source: a man younger than 45 with type 1 diabetes.

This clone was detected only a few times. This chain joins TRBV30 and TRBJ2-7; D is perhaps TRBD2 (6 bases). Germline V gene data show CDR1 as GTSNPN and CDR2 as SVGIG (reference sequence). The V end lost 0 bases, the J end lost 2 bases, and 11 bases lay between the germline ends. CDR3 size: 14 residues. The DNA for the CDR3 is TGTGCCTGGAGTGTATCTGGAGGGACCTACGAGCAGTACTTC. The encoded protein is CAWSVSGGTYEQYF.

The chain links TRBV5-8 to TRBJ1-3; no reliable D call. V was clipped by 0 bases and J by 0 bases, with 10 bases between them. Germline CDR1 reads SGHTS; CDR2 reads YDEGEE. CDR3 length: 16 residues. CDR3 nucleotide sequence: TGTGCCAGCAGCTTGGCGGGGAGCCGCTCTGGAAACACCATATATTTT. Amino acid sequence: CASSLAGSRSGNTIYF.

This clone was counted only a few times. This chain uses TRBV7-9 with TRBJ1-1; 11 nucleotides align to TRBD1. Germline V lookup: CDR1 SEHNR, CDR2 FQNEAQ (reference sequence). This CDR3 spans 18 amino acids. Germline trimming cut 5 bases from V and 4 bases from J; bases unmatched to any gene: 15. In nucleotides, the CDR3 is TGTGCCAGCAGCCCCTCTTGGGGACAGGGGGGTGAGGGCACTGAAGCTTTCTTT. It is translated as CASSPSWGQGGEGTEAFF.

The V gene is TRBV30, the J gene TRBJ1-5; D perhaps matches TRBD1 (5 bases). V lost 3 bases and J 7 bases, leaving 19 bases between the germline ends. This CDR3 contains 15 residues. CDR1 and CDR2 from the germline V gene are GTSNPN and SVGIG (reference sequence). DNA of the CDR3: TGTGCCTGGAGGGATCCGTTGGGGGGTTTGCAGCCCCAGCATTTT. Amino acids: CAWRDPLGGLQPQHF.

This clone has only a few counts. The CDR3: CAISEQVYNEQFF. CDR3 DNA: TGTGCCATCAGTGAGCAGGTCTACAATGAGCAGTTCTTC. The chain joins TRBV10-3 to TRBJ2-1; D remains ambiguous. This CDR3 contains 13 residues. Deletions cut 2 bases from V and 3 bases from J, with 5 bases between. Germline V CDR1 and CDR2: ENHRY, SYGVKD.

J is TRBJ2-4 and V is TRBV27; the D gene is possibly TRBD1 (6 bases). The germline V and J ends were trimmed by 5 bases and 0 bases, with 17 bases remaining between them. Germline V gene sequence: CDR1 MNHEY, CDR2 SMNVEV (reference sequence). This CDR3 comprises 17 residues. As DNA, the CDR3 is TGTGCCAGCAGTCCAGCCCGGGACATCCTAGCCAAAAACATTCAGTACTTC. Its protein is CASSPARDILAKNIQYF.

This clone was observed a few times. The chain carries TRBV27 and TRBJ2-7; tentative D call: TRBD2 (7 bases). Per germline, CDR1 MNHEY and CDR2 SMNVEV (reference sequence). V lost 7 bases, J lost 0 bases, and 16 bases lay in between. The CDR3 contains 15 residues. This CDR3 is CASKQGRESSYEQYF. CDR3 nucleotides: TGTGCCAGCAAGCAGGGGCGGGAGTCCTCCTACGAGCAGTACTTC.

This clone was observed a handful of times. This chain links TRBV5-8 with TRBJ1-5; tentative D call: TRBD1 (5 bases). CDR3 size: 16 residues. Trimming removed 0 bases from V and 0 bases from J, with 10 bases in between. From germline, CDR1 is SGHTS and CDR2 YDEGEE. CDR3 region: CASSLGQWYSNQPQHF. CDR3 DNA: TGTGCCAGCAGCTTGGGACAGTGGTATAGCAATCAGCCCCAGCATTTT.

This clone was detected a few times. The chain has TRBV2 and TRBJ1-1, with D uncertain. The CDR3 has 13 amino acids. Germline V gene lookup returns CDR1 SNHLY and CDR2 FYNNEI. Trimming left V 4 bases short and J 1 base short, with 7 bases between. In DNA, the CDR3 is TGTGCCAGCAGTGGTACTACGAACACTGAAGCTTTCTTT. Protein: CASSGTTNTEAFF.

This chain joins TRBV9 and TRBJ2-3; D may be TRBD2 (5 bases). The germline V gene has CDR1 SGDLS and CDR2 YYNGEE. The CDR3 sequence is 15 residues long. V lost 3 bases to trimming and J lost 2 bases, with 13 bases between them. This chain's CDR3 is CASSAASGITDTQYF. CDR3 DNA: TGTGCCAGCAGCGCGGCGAGCGGCATCACAGATACGCAGTATTTT.

The chain combines TRBV4-1 with TRBJ1-2; 8 positions match TRBD1. The CDR3 sequence is 15 residues long. Trimming at V came to 0 bases and at J to 8 bases, leaving 8 bases not matched to a gene. CDR1 is MGHRA, CDR2 YSYEKL, per germline. The CDR3 nucleotides are TGCGCCAGCAGCCAAGATCGGGACAGGATGAGGGGCTACACCTTC. Translation: CASSQDRDRMRGYTF.

There are a few counts of this clone. The rearrangement joins TRBV7-9 to TRBJ2-5; 7 positions agree with TRBD1. From germline, CDR1 is SEHNR and CDR2 FQNEAQ (reference sequence). The CDR3 runs to 13 residues. V was clipped by 7 bases and J by 4 bases; unmatched bases: 6. CDR3 DNA sequence: TGTGCCAGCACCAGAGGGGGCAGAGAGACCCAGTACTTC. Translation: CASTRGGRETQYF. The full variable domain, completed using reference TRBV7-9 and TRBJ2-5, is DTGVSQNPRHKITKRGQNVTFRCDPISEHNRLYWYRQTLGQGPEFLTYFQNEAQLEKSRLLSDRFSAERPKGSFSTLEIQRTEQGDSAMYLCASTRGGRETQYFGPGTRLLVL.

This chain connects TRBV23-1 to TRBJ2-5; 10 nucleotides agree with TRBD2. TRBV23-1 is assigned to the ORF class and has an uncertain function. The CDR3 extends over 17 amino acids. The V and J ends lost 4 bases and 1 base, in that order; junction bases with no gene match: 9. This chain's CDR3 is CASSRRLAGVPQETQYF. The CDR3 DNA sequence: TGCGCCAGCAGTCGACGTCTAGCGGGAGTCCCCCAAGAGACCCAGTACTTC.

Only a few counts were recorded for this clone. V and J are TRBV19 and TRBJ1-2; TRBD1 is a possible D gene (5 bases). The CDR3 is 13 residues long. Trimming took off 5 bases at V and 0 bases at J, with 7 bases between the two ends. CDR1 is LNHDA, CDR2 SQIVND, per germline (reference sequence). This CDR3 is CASSEGANYGYTF. CDR3 nucleotide sequence: TGTGCCAGTAGTGAAGGGGCTAACTATGGCTACACCTTC.

The chain is built from TRBV5-1 and TRBJ2-3, with 13 bases aligning to TRBD2. The germline gives CDR1 SGHRS, CDR2 YFSETQ. The CDR3 covers 18 residues. Trimming removed 4 bases from V and 0 bases from J; junction bases left unmatched: 8. CDR3 bases: TGCGCCAGCAGCCGAATTGGACTAGCGGGGGCCAGCACAGATACGCAGTATTTT. This codes for CASSRIGLAGASTDTQYF.

The V gene is TRBV5-1, the J gene TRBJ2-1; TRBD2 might be the D (6 bases). Trimming removed 1 base at V and 8 bases at J, with 22 bases between. The germline gives CDR1 SGHRS, CDR2 YFSETQ. The CDR3 extends over 17 amino acids. The CDR3 sequence: CASSLTYVAHGSDEQFF. In nucleotides, the CDR3 is TGCGCCAGCAGCTTGACCTACGTAGCTCACGGGAGCGATGAGCAGTTCTTC.

The chain combines TRBV6-5 with TRBJ2-7, with unresolved D. The germline gives CDR1 MNHEY, CDR2 SVGAGI. Trimming took off 0 bases at V and 1 base at J, with 7 bases between the two ends. This CDR3 spans 14 amino acids. The CDR3 nucleotides read TGTGCCAGCAGTTACTCGGGCAGGTCCTACGAGCAGTACTTC. This translates into CASSYSGRSYEQYF.

This clone was seen a handful of times. This chain links TRBV30 with TRBJ1-5, with a possible D match to TRBD1 (6 bases). The CDR3 is made up of 13 amino acids. CDR1 is GTSNPN, CDR2 SVGIG, per germline (reference sequence). Trimming took off 2 bases at V and 7 bases at J, with 12 bases between the two ends. The CDR3 loop is CAWSSGGRQPQHF. The DNA of the CDR3 is TGTGCCTGGAGTAGCGGGGGGCGGCAGCCCCAGCATTTT.

The chain combines TRBV5-6 with TRBJ1-1, with 7 bases lining up with TRBD1. The CDR3 is 16 amino acids. Trimming took 4 bases from V and 3 from J; bases not matched to a gene: 12. Germline CDR1 and CDR2: SGHDT and YYEEEE. CDR3 amino acids: CASSAETGRRDTEAFF. The CDR3 DNA reads as TGTGCCAGCAGCGCCGAGACAGGGAGAAGGGACACTGAAGCTTTCTTT.

This chain links TRBV5-1 with TRBJ2-1, with D tentatively TRBD2 (7 bases). This CDR3 is built from 15 residues. Trimming left V 0 bases short and J 10 bases short, with 17 bases between. CDR1 SGHRS and CDR2 YFSETQ come from the germline V gene. CDR3 residues: CASSLAAGAHREQFF. In nucleotides, the CDR3 is TGCGCCAGCAGCTTGGCGGCGGGGGCCCATAGGGAGCAGTTCTTC.

The rearrangement joins TRBV2 to TRBJ1-1; tentative D call: TRBD1 (6 bases). Germline V gene lookup returns CDR1 SNHLY and CDR2 FYNNEI. V was clipped by 5 bases and J by 7 bases, with 14 bases between them. The CDR3 has 13 amino acids. The CDR3 nucleotides are TGTGCCAGCAGTCGTGGGACACCCTATGAAGCTTTCTTT. Translating gives CASSRGTPYEAFF.

This clone was recorded once. J is TRBJ2-3 and V is TRBV27; D is ambiguous. V shed 2 bases and J shed 6 bases, with 15 bases lying between them. Germline-derived CDR1 and CDR2 are MNHEY and SMNVEV (reference sequence). This CDR3 region has 15 residues. CDR3 nucleotides: TGTGCCAGCAGTTTAGCCCTTTCCCGCCAGGATACGCAGTATTTT. Translated: CASSLALSRQDTQYF.

The chain joins TRBV2 to TRBJ1-5, with TRBD1 identical over 8 bases. Trimming took 4 bases from V and 7 from J; bases not matched to a gene: 9. The CDR3 runs 15 residues. CDR1 and CDR2 from the germline V gene are SNHLY and FYNNEI. The CDR3 reads CASSGGHRGAQPQHF. As DNA, the CDR3 is TGTGCCAGCAGTGGAGGACACAGGGGGGCCCAGCCCCAGCATTTT.

The chain couples TRBV4-2 to TRBJ2-3, with unresolved D. This CDR3 spans 15 amino acids. The V gene's germline CDR1 is LGHNA and CDR2 YNFKEQ. V shed 4 bases and J shed 6 bases, with 17 bases lying between them. In DNA, the CDR3 is TGTGCCAGCAGCCGGTCGGTTCCGGTCGCGGATACGCAGTATTTT. This codes for CASSRSVPVADTQYF.

V is TRBV6-5 and J is TRBJ2-7, with no clear D. The V end was cut by 0 bases, the J end by 1 base, with 10 bases between. This CDR3 is built from 15 residues. CDR1 and CDR2 (germline): MNHEY, SVGAGI. DNA for the CDR3: TGTGCCAGCAGTTACTCCGAGAGGTCGTCCTACGAGCAGTACTTC. Encoded protein: CASSYSERSSYEQYF.

The J gene is TRBJ2-1, the V gene TRBV5-1; a possible D gene is TRBD1 (6 bases). Germline loops: CDR1 SGHRS, CDR2 YFSETQ. The CDR3 is 15 amino acids. The V end lost 5 bases, the J end lost 4 bases, and 16 bases lay between the germline ends. The CDR3 region is CASSPSTGKYNEQFF. The CDR3, as DNA: TGCGCCAGCAGTCCATCGACAGGAAAGTACAATGAGCAGTTCTTC.